These 17 T cell receptor beta chains were sequenced from one sample in a study of blood T cell repertoires in COVID-19. TCRdb keeps only in-frame clones here, not all; method: immunoSEQ multiplex PCR. Among around 80,000 clones, over 75% were seen once, and the ten largest hold 0.65% to 0.9%. Sequencing was carried out using peripheral blood. These TCRs come from a woman aged 80 or over with acute or convalescent COVID-19.

The chain is built from TRBV5-4 and TRBJ1-2; 9 nucleotides agree with TRBD1. Looked up from germline, CDR1 is SGHNT and CDR2 is YYREEE (reference sequence). This CDR3 spans 15 amino acids. V lost 0 bases to trimming and J lost 3 bases; unmatched junction nucleotides: 3. DNA for the CDR3: TGTGCCAGCAGCTTGGGGACAGGGGTGGACTATGGCTACACCTTC. This gives the protein CASSLGTGVDYGYTF.

The chain recombines TRBV5-6 with TRBJ2-7; D might be TRBD1 (5 bases). The germline V and J ends were trimmed by 2 bases and 1 base, with 7 bases remaining between them. This CDR3 spans 13 amino acids. CDR1 is SGHDT, CDR2 YYEEEE, per germline. In DNA, the CDR3 is TGTGCCAGCAGCTTAGACAGATCCTACGAGCAGTACTTC. This encodes CASSLDRSYEQYF.

The gene calls are TRBV18 and TRBJ2-1; tentatively, D is TRBD1 (6 bases). The CDR3 has 13 amino acids. Germline CDR1 and CDR2: KGHSH and LQKENI. Trimming removed 2 bases from V and 6 bases from J, with 8 bases in between. CDR3 amino acids: CASSPEQGNEQFF. CDR3 nucleotide sequence: TGTGCCAGCTCACCAGAACAGGGCAATGAGCAGTTCTTC. Together with reference TRBV18 and TRBJ2-1, the CDR3 gives the full variable domain: NAGVMQNPRHLVRRRGQEARLRCSPMKGHSHVYWYRQLPEEGLKFMVYLQKENIIDESGMPKERFSAEFPKEGPSILRIQQVVRGDSAAYFCASSPEQGNEQFFGPGTRLTVL.

DNA for the CDR3: TGTGCCAGCAGTCTACAGGGAACCAAAAACATTCAGTACTTC. This sequence encodes CASSLQGTKNIQYF. The genes are TRBV2 and TRBJ2-4; weak D call: TRBD1 (6 bases). V lost 5 bases to trimming and J lost 2 bases, with 10 bases between them. The CDR3 is 14 amino acids. Germline CDR1 reads SNHLY; CDR2 reads FYNNEI. Complete variable domain (other parts from reference TRBV2 and TRBJ2-4): EPEVTQTPSHQVTQMGQEVILRCVPISNHLYFYWYRQILGQKVEFLVSFYNNEISEKSEIFDDQFSVERPDGSNFTLKIRSTKLEDSAMYFCASSLQGTKNIQYFGAGTRLSVL.

The rearrangement links TRBV15 to TRBJ1-1, with TRBD1 matching 7 bases. CDR3 length equals 16 residues. V shed 0 bases and J 0 bases; nucleotides not matched to a gene: 4. Germline V gives CDR1 LNHNV, CDR2 YYDKDF (reference sequence). This chain's CDR3 is CATSREPGQLNTEAFF. The CDR3 nucleotides read TGTGCCACCAGCAGAGAGCCGGGACAGTTGAACACTGAAGCTTTCTTT.

The gene calls are TRBV5-5 and TRBJ1-2; perhaps TRBD1 as D (6 bases). The CDR3 contains 12 residues. Trimming removed 0 bases at V and 7 bases at J, with 7 bases between. Germline V lookup: CDR1 SGHKS, CDR2 YYEKEE (reference sequence). For the CDR3, the DNA is TGTGCCAGCAGCTTGGAGGGGGTTGGCTACACCTTC. It translates to CASSLEGVGYTF.

This clone was picked up one time. V and J are TRBV7-9 and TRBJ2-1, with 7 bases aligning to TRBD2. The CDR3 is 15 amino acids. The germline CDR1 and CDR2 sequences are SEHNR and FQNEAQ (reference sequence). J was trimmed by 8 bases and V by 5 bases; bases with no gene match: 12. The CDR3 region has the DNA TGTGCCAGCAGCGAGCAGGGACTACCCTCGGATGAGCAGTTCTTC. It yields the protein CASSEQGLPSDEQFF.

This sequence joins TRBV11-3 and TRBJ2-1; TRBD2 aligns across 15 bases. The CDR3 sequence is 19 residues long. Per the germline V gene, CDR1 is SGHNT and CDR2 is YENEEA. The ends lost 5 bases at V and 3 bases at J; junction bases unmatched: 11. CDR3 residues: CASSEPPGTSGGYYNEQFF. DNA of the CDR3: TGTGCCAGCAGCGAACCTCCCGGGACTAGCGGGGGGTACTACAATGAGCAGTTCTTC.

This sequence joins TRBV11-2 and TRBJ1-6; perhaps TRBD1 as D (6 bases). V was trimmed by 5 bases and J by 7 bases, leaving 18 bases between them. CDR3 length: 16 residues. The V gene's germline CDR1 is SGHAT and CDR2 FQNNGV. The CDR3 DNA sequence: TGTGCCAGCAGCATCAGCCCCAGGGGTTTAAATTCACCCCTCCACTTT. Protein sequence: CASSISPRGLNSPLHF.

The chain recombines TRBV7-9 with TRBJ2-3; TRBD1 agrees at 8 bases. This CDR3 comprises 14 residues. The V gene end was trimmed by 5 bases and the J gene end by 3 bases; junction bases not matched to a gene: 4. CDR1 SEHNR and CDR2 FQNEAQ come from the germline V gene (reference sequence). Here the CDR3 DNA reads TGTGCCAGCAGCCTGACAGGGGTGACAGATACGCAGTATTTT. Residues: CASSLTGVTDTQYF.

This chain connects TRBV10-3 to TRBJ2-3, with 11 bases fitting TRBD1. V gave up 3 bases and J gave up 4 bases; unmatched junction bases: 6. Germline V gene data show CDR1 as ENHRY and CDR2 as SYGVKD. The CDR3 is 16 amino acids. In DNA, the CDR3 is TGTGCCATCAGTGATACCGGGACAGGGGGGCCAGATACGCAGTATTTT. It specifies CAISDTGTGGPDTQYF.

The chain joins TRBV7-9 to TRBJ2-6, with D possibly matching TRBD1 (6 bases). The germline V and J ends were trimmed by 3 bases and 0 bases, with 9 bases remaining between them. The CDR3 is made up of 16 amino acids. Germline V gives CDR1 SEHNR, CDR2 FQNEAQ (reference sequence). Here the CDR3 reads CASSFTGPSGANVLTF. CDR3 bases: TGTGCCAGCAGCTTCACAGGGCCCTCTGGGGCCAACGTCCTGACTTTC. The full variable domain, in which reference TRBV7-9 and TRBJ2-6 provide the parts outside the CDR3, is DTGVSQNPRHKITKRGQNVTFRCDPISEHNRLYWYRQTLGQGPEFLTYFQNEAQLEKSRLLSDRFSAERPKGSFSTLEIQRTEQGDSAMYLCASSFTGPSGANVLTFGAGSRLTVL.

This clone was picked up a small number of times. CDR3 in DNA: TGTGCCAGCAGTTACTCACGCGATGCCTACGAGCAGTACTTC. This sequence encodes CASSYSRDAYEQYF. V is TRBV6-5 and J is TRBJ2-7; D unclear. The ends were cut back, 0 bases at V and 2 bases at J, with 8 bases in the middle. Germline CDR1 is MNHEY and CDR2 is SVGAGI. The CDR3 length is 14 residues.

The V gene is TRBV18, the J gene TRBJ2-7; a possible D gene is TRBD1 (6 bases). The V end lost 3 bases, the J end lost 0 bases, and 12 bases lay between the germline ends. Germline CDR1 and CDR2: KGHSH and LQKENI. The CDR3 totals 15 residues. The CDR3, as DNA: TGTGCCAGCTCACCCCGGGCGGACAGCTCCTACGAGCAGTACTTC. Residues: CASSPRADSSYEQYF.

This rearrangement joins TRBV2 to TRBJ2-2, with 8 bases aligning to TRBD1. Trimming took 2 bases from V and 3 from J; bases not matched to a gene: 5. The CDR3 extends over 16 amino acids. Germline CDR1 is SNHLY and CDR2 is FYNNEI. CDR3 bases: TGTGCCAGCAGTGAAAATAGCAGGGGGCACACCGGGGAGCTGTTTTTT. Translation: CASSENSRGHTGELFF.

The chain links TRBV5-6 to TRBJ1-5; 10 bases are shared with TRBD1. V shed 4 bases, J shed 3 bases, and the junction held 1 base outside the gene matches. Germline values: CDR1 SGHDT, CDR2 YYEEEE. The CDR3 totals 14 residues. The CDR3 is CASSRQGANQPQHF. CDR3 bases: TGTGCCAGCAGCAGACAGGGGGCCAATCAGCCCCAGCATTTT.

The chain recombines TRBV10-3 with TRBJ2-3; possible D gene TRBD1, 6 bases. Germline V gene data show CDR1 as ENHRY and CDR2 as SYGVKD. This CDR3 has 13 amino acids. With 10 bases removed from V and 1 base from J, the gap between germline ends came to 12 bases. DNA for the CDR3: TGTGCCACTAACAGGGTCCGCACAGATACGCAGTATTTT. The encoded protein is CATNRVRTDTQYF.